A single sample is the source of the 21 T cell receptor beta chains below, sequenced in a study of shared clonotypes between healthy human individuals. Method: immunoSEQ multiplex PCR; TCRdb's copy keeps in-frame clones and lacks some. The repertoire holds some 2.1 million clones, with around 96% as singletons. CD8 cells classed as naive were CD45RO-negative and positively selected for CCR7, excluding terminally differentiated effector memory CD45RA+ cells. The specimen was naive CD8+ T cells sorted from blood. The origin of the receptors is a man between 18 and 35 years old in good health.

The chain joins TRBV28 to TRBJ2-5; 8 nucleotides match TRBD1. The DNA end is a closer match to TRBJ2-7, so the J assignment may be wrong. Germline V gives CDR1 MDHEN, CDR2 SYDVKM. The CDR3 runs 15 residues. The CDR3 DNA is TGTGCCAGCAGTCAGCCAGGGGGCGGTTCCTACGAGCAGTACTTC. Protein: CASSQPGGGSYEQYF.

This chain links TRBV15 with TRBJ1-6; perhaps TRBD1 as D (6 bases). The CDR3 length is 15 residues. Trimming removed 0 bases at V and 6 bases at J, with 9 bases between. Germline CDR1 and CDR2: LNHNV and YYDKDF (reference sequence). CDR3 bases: TGTGCCACCAGCAGAGATCGAGGGGGTAATTCACCCCTCCACTTT. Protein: CATSRDRGGNSPLHF.

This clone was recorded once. CDR3 coding DNA: TGCGCCAGCAGCCACCGGGCTGAGAGCTCCTACGAGCAGTACTTC. Translation gives CASSHRAESSYEQYF. V is TRBV4-1 and J is TRBJ2-7; D is unclear. Germline V CDR1 and CDR2: MGHRA, YSYEKL. The V end lost 3 bases, the J end lost 0 bases, and 12 bases lay between the germline ends. The CDR3 has 15 amino acids.

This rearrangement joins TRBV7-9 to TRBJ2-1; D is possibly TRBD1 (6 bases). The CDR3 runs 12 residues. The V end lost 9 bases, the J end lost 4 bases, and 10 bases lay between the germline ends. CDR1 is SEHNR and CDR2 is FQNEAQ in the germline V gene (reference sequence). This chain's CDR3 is CASTQGYNEQFF. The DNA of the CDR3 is TGTGCCAGTACTCAGGGGTACAATGAGCAGTTCTTC.

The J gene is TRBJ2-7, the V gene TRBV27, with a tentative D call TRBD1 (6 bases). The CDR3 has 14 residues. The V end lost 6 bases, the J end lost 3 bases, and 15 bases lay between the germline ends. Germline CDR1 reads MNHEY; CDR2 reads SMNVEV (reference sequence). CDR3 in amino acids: CASSWTADSYEQYF. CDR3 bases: TGTGCCAGCAGCTGGACAGCGGATAGCTACGAGCAGTACTTC.

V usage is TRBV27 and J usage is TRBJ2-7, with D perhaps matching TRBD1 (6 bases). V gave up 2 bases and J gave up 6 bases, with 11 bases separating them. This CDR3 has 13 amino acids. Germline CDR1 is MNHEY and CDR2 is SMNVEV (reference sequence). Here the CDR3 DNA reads TGTGCCAGCAGTTTAACGACAGGCGGCGAGCAGTACTTC. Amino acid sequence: CASSLTTGGEQYF.

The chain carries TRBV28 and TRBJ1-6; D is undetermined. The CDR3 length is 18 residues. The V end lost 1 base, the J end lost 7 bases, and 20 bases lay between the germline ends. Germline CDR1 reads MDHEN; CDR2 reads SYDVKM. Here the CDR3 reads CASSLSSLEGQYNSPLHF. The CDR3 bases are TGTGCCAGCAGTTTATCGAGCCTGGAGGGTCAGTACAATTCACCCCTCCACTTT.

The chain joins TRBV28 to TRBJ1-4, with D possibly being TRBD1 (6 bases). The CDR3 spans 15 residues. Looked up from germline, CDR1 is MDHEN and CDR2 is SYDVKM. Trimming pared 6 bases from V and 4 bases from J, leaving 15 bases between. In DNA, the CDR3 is TGTGCCAGCAGCCTTAGGACAGCAAATAATGAAAAACTGTTTTTT. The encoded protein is CASSLRTANNEKLFF.

CDR3 bases: TGTGCCAGCAGAGAACAGGGCCCCGGGGAGCTGTTTTTT. Its translation: CASREQGPGELFF. The rearrangement joins TRBV27 to TRBJ2-2, with D maybe TRBD1 (6 bases). The CDR3 runs 13 residues. V gave up 6 bases and J gave up 6 bases, with 11 bases separating them. Germline V gene data show CDR1 as MNHEY and CDR2 as SMNVEV (reference sequence).

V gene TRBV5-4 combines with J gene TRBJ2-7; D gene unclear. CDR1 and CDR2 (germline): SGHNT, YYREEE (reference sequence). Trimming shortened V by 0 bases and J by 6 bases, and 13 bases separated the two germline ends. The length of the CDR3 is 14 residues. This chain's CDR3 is CASSLEHGRSEQYF. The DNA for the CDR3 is TGTGCCAGCAGCTTGGAACACGGGCGTAGCGAGCAGTACTTC.

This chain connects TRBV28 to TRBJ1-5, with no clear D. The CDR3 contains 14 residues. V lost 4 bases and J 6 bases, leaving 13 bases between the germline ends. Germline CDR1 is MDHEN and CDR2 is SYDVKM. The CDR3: CASSSRPMGQPQHF. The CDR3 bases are TGTGCCAGCAGTTCGCGCCCAATGGGTCAGCCCCAGCATTTT.

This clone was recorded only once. CDR3: CASSRTGNSYEQYF. For the CDR3, the DNA is TGTGCCAGCTCACGGACAGGGAATTCCTACGAGCAGTACTTC. This rearrangement joins TRBV18 to TRBJ2-7; the match to TRBD1 covers 8 bases. This CDR3 is built from 14 residues. V dropped 4 bases and J dropped 1; count of bases not matched to a gene: 3. The germline V gene has CDR1 KGHSH and CDR2 LQKENI.

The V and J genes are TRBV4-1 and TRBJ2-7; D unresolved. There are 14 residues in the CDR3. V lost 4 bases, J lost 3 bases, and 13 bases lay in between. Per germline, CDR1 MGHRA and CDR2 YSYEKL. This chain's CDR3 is CASSPSLGLYEQYF. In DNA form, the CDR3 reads TGCGCCAGCAGCCCCTCCTTGGGTCTCTACGAGCAGTACTTC.

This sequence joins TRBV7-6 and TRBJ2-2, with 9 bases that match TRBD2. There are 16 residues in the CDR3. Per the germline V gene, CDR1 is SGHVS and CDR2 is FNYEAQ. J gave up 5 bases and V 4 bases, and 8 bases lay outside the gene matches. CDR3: CASSWFIAGETGELFF. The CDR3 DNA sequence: TGTGCCAGCAGCTGGTTCATAGCGGGGGAAACCGGGGAGCTGTTTTTT.

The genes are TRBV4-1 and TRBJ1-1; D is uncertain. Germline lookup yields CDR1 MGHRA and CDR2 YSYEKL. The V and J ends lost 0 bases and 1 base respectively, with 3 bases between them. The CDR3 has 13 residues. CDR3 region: CASSQDWNTEAFF. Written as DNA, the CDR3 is TGCGCCAGCAGCCAAGATTGGAACACTGAAGCTTTCTTT.

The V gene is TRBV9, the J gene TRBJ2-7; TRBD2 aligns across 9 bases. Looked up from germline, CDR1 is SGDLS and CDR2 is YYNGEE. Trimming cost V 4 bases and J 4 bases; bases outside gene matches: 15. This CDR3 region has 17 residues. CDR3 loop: CASSFLIQREDRYEQYF. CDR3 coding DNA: TGTGCCAGCAGCTTCCTCATTCAGCGGGAGGATCGGTACGAGCAGTACTTC.

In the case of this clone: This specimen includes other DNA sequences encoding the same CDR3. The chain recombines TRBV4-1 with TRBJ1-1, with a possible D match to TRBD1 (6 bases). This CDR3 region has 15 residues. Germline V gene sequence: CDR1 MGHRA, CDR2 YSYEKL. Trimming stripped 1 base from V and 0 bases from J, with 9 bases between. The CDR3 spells CASSQVSGVNTEAFF. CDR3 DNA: TGCGCCAGCAGCCAAGTTTCAGGGGTGAACACTGAAGCTTTCTTT.

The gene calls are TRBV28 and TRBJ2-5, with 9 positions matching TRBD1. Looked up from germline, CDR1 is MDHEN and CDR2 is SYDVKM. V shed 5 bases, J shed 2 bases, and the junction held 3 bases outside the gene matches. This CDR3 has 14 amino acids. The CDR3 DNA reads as TGTGCCAGCAGTACCGACAGGGGGCAAGAGACCCAGTACTTC. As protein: CASSTDRGQETQYF.

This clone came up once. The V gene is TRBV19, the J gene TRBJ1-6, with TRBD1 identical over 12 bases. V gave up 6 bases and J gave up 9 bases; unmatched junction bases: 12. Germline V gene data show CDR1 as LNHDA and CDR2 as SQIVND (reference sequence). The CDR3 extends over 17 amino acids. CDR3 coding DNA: TGTGCCAGTAGCCCCAAACGGGACAGGGGGCCCTCTTCACCCCTCCACTTT. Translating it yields CASSPKRDRGPSSPLHF.

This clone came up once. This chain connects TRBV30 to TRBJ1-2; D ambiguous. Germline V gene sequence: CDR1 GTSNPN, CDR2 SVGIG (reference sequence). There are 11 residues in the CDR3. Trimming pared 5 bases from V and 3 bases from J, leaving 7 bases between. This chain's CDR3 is CAWVRDYGYTF. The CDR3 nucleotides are TGTGCCTGGGTAAGGGACTATGGCTACACCTTC.

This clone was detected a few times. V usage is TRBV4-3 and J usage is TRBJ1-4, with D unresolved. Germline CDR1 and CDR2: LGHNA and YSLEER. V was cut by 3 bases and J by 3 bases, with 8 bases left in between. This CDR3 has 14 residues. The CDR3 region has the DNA TGCGCCAGCAGCCATGGGCTCGCTAATGAAAAACTGTTTTTT. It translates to CASSHGLANEKLFF.